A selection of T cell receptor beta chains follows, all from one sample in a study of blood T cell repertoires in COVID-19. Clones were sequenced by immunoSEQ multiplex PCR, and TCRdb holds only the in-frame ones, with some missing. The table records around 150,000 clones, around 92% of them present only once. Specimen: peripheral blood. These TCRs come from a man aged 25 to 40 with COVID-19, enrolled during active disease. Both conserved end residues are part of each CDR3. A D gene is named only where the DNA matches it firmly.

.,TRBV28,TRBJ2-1,CASSLVGGAVQFF
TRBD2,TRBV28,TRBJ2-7,CASSFDLAGDPYEQYF
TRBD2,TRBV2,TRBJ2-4,CASSPIAGGAKNIQYF
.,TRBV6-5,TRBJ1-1,CASSYSWEIGTEAFF
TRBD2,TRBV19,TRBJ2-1,CASSTPRLAGTNEQFF
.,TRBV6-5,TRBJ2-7,CASTPGRSSYEQYF
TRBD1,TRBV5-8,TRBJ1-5,CASIQPGQGNQPQHF
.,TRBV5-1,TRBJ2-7,CASSTTGPSYEQYF
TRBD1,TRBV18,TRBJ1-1,CASTDVQGYTEAFF
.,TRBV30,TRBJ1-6,CAWRRGGDPMGNSPLHF
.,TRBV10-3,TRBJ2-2,CAISGGGTATGELFF
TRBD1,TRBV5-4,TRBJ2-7,CASSLVGQINEQYF
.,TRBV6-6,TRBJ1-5,CASSYSWRANQPQHF
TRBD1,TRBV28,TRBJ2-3,CASRLGQGFADTQYF
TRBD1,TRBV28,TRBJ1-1,CASSLYGTGVNTEAFF
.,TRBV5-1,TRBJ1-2,CASSLGLYPATGGYGYTF
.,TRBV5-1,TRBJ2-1,CASSLAAGTYNEQFF
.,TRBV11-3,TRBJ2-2,CASSLDPGENTGELFF
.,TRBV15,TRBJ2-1,CATSRDEGTVVDTDEQFF
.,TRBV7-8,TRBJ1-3,CASSPTVGASEGNTIYF
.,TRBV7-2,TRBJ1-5,CASRAGTSNSNQPQHF
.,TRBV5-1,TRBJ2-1,CASSLPQGQGNEQFF
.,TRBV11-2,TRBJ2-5,CASSAGLSQETQYF
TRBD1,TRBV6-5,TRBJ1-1,CASSQTGGAKQAAFF
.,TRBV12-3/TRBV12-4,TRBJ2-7,CASSLGVEQYF
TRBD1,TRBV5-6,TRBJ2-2,CASSFRDRGTGELFF
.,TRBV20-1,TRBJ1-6,CSASRGSDNSPLHF
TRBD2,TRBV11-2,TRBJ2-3,CASSFPAGGPTDTQYF
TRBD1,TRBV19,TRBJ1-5,CASSPGQPNQPQHF
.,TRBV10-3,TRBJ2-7,CAIKGGGYEQYF
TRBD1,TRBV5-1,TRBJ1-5,CASSTQGGQPQHF
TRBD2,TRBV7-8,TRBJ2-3,CASTRRSSGRAGTDTQYF
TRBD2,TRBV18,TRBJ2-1,CASSARDYYEQFF
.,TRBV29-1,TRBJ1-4,CSVEGGTSGGEKLFF
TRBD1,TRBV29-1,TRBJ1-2,CSVEEWDSSNYGYTF
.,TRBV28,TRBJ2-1,CASPPSGSYNEQFF
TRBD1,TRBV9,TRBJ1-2,CASSGTGGNNYGYTF
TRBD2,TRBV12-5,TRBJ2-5,CASGLRLATQETQYF
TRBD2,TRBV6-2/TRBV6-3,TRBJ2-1,CASSYWAGGPGEQFF
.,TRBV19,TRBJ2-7,CASSMDSLSYEQYF
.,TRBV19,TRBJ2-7,CASSSAGTPIYEQYF
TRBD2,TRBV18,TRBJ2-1,CASSPASGIPNEQFF
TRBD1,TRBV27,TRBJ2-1,CASSPRQGTYNEQFF
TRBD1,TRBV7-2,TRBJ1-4,CASSLGQGSEKLFF
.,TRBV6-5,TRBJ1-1,CASSYQEDRLNTEAFF
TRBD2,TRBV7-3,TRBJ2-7,CASSLSPVREGRVEQYF
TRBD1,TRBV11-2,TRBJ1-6,CASSPSAGGNFYNSPLHF
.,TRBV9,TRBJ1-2,CASSPQPGYGYTF
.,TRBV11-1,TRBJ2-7,CASSTRTAGTYEQYF
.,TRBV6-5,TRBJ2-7,CASSRGRPYEQYF
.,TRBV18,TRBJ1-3,CASSPGRTGNTIYF